This T cell receptor beta chain appears in the sequencing data of a study of T cell clonotyping in hematopoietic cell transplantation. This CDR3 spans 14 amino acids. Germline V gene sequence: CDR1 SGDLS, CDR2 YYNGEE. V was pared by 2 bases and J by 3 bases, with 12 bases between. Whole-study results and caveats: Higher Inverse Simpson Index values in graft donor and pretransplant recipient predicted broader posttransplant TCR diversity. Pathologically expanded recipient clonotypes increased progressively from day 30 to day 180 as diversity fell. Few recipient clonotypes overlapped donors; over 95% were de novo at given depth.

Libraries were prepared by immunoSEQ multiplex PCR; TCRdb keeps only in-frame clonotypes and omits some of them. The table lists 5,500 to 7,000 clones, roughly nine tenths of them singletons. Comments on this clone: The antigen is unknown.

The receptor was isolated from a female patient in her 50s who had an allogeneic stem cell transplant from an unrelated donor, so the T cells may come from the graft donor. Some clones in this sample may be carry-over from other donors' samples. The genes are TRBV9 and TRBJ2-7; D gene ambiguous. Sequencing was performed on peripheral blood mononuclear cells, taken 180 days after allogeneic stem cell transplant. The CDR3 region has the DNA TGTGCCAGCAGCGTGGACCCGTCGGGCTACGAGCAGTACTTC. Its translation: CASSVDPSGYEQYF.